The clone carrying this T cell receptor (beta chain) was seen once. This specimen comes from a study of blood T cell repertoires in COVID-19. The overall study: Whether acute or convalescent, the COVID-19 samples came from the United States, Italy and Spain. Sources were T cells, B-cell-depleted T cells, or PBMCs; the material itself was cDNA or gDNA.

Per the original methods: Counts of nucleated cells, estimated from reference gene primer amplification, were obtained. Data came from immunoSEQ multiplex PCR; TCRdb stores just in-frame clones and leaves some out. V, J and clone size were drawn from that table, and D and trimming were deduced from the DNA. Of about 150,000 clones in the sample, 78% were seen once. This CDR3 contains 22 residues. CDR1 SGDLS and CDR2 YYNGEE come from the germline V gene. Trimming cost V 0 bases and J 1 base; bases outside gene matches: 15. The clonotype comes from a man older than 75 with acute or convalescent COVID-19. Source material: peripheral blood. The rearrangement links TRBV9 to TRBJ2-5; TRBD2 matches 16 bases. The CDR3 DNA sequence: TGTGCCAGCAGCGTAGGGGTCGGGACTAGCGGGGGGGCCCAACCGTCCCAAGAGACCCAGTACTTC. Its protein is CASSVGVGTSGGAQPSQETQYF. The variable domain in full, with the rest retrieved from reference TRBV9 and TRBJ2-5, is DSGVTQTPKHLITATGQRVTLRCSPRSGDLSVYWYQQSLDQGLQFLIQYYNGEERAKGNILERFSAQQFPDLHSELNLSSLELGDSALYFCASSVGVGTSGGAQPSQETQYFGPGTRLLVL.